This T cell receptor beta chain was captured by sequencing in a study of OX40 agonist ivuxolimab in advanced cancers. Broader study findings: Average numbers of expanded clones were greater in CD8+ T cells than in CD4+.

Using immunoSEQ multiplex PCR, the repertoire was profiled, and TCRdb retains in-frame clones only, with some absent. The sample contains about 79,000 clones, roughly 88% of which appear only once. A word on this clone: Its antigen is as yet unknown.

This receptor was taken from an adult with an advanced solid tumor such as melanoma, head and neck, liver or kidney cancer. The sample here was CD4+ or CD8+ T cells sorted from blood, taken in a trial of the OX40 agonist ivuxolimab.

This CDR3 reads CASSPRGQISNQPQHF. CDR3 sequence (DNA): TGTGCCAGCAGTCCTAGAGGGCAGATTAGCAATCAGCCCCAGCATTTT. The chain is built from TRBV27 and TRBJ1-5; no clear D gene. Germline assignment: CDR1 MNHEY and CDR2 SMNVEV (reference sequence). Between the trimmed V and J ends, which lost 5 bases and 0 bases, there was a span of 14 bases. CDR3 length equals 16 residues.